This TCR beta chain was sequenced for a study of blood T cell repertoires in COVID-19. Overall study context: There were acute and convalescent COVID-19 samples, and they came from the United States, Italy and Spain. Nucleic acid was either cDNA or gDNA, and it came from T cells, B-cell-depleted T cells, or PBMCs.

Data came from immunoSEQ multiplex PCR; TCRdb stores just in-frame clones and leaves some out. Of 200,000 to 250,000 clones in the sample, about nine tenths are singletons; the top ten hold approximately 2.4%. Germline CDR1 SGHTA, CDR2 FQGNSA. V shed 1 base, J shed 0 bases, and the junction held 2 bases outside the gene matches. This CDR3 region has 15 residues. This clone appeared a single time. The receptor was derived from a man younger than 40 with COVID-19, enrolled during active disease. V and J are TRBV7-2 and TRBJ2-7; 8 bases agree with TRBD1. The source material was peripheral blood. CDR3 loop: CASSLVTGGSYEQYF. The CDR3, as DNA: TGTGCCAGCAGCTTAGTTACAGGGGGCTCCTACGAGCAGTACTTC.